This TCR beta chain was recovered during a study of T cells in localized non-small cell lung cancer. Study-wide results and limits: The study detected a median roughly 57 of the top 100 tumor clones in adjacent lung. The tumor had only one region sequenced, so heterogeneity remains possible.

Looked up from germline, CDR1 is MNHNS and CDR2 is SASEGT. V lost 5 bases and J 8 bases, leaving 15 bases between the germline ends. CDR3 length: 13 amino acids. Remarks on this clone: Antigen: not known.

Repertoires were generated with immunoSEQ multiplex PCR, while TCRdb's copy carries only in-frame clones and drops some. The sample contains roughly 61,000 clones, about four fifths of which appear only once. V is TRBV6-1 and J is TRBJ1-2; D not resolved. Sequenced material: PBMCs, taken before any cancer treatment. The source is a man aged 40 to 69 with stage II lung adenocarcinoma. The CDR3 sequence is CASSSHVGGGYTF. CDR3 bases: TGTGCCAGCAGTTCCCACGTGGGAGGGGGCTACACCTTC.